The 23 T cell receptor beta chains in this list originate from one sample, sequenced in a study of human versus mouse CDR3 diversity and MHC coevolution. Generated by immunoSEQ multiplex PCR, the TCRdb table keeps only in-frame clones and is missing some. Of tens of thousands of clones listed, around 93% are singletons. Sequencing input: naive CD4+ T cells from blood. Documented subset: CD45RO-negative CD62L-positive naive CD4 T cells. These receptors were collected from a person aged 25 to 75 in good health.

The chain is built from TRBV28 and TRBJ1-1; 7 bases are a match to TRBD1. V dropped 3 bases and J dropped 0; count of bases not matched to a gene: 13. The CDR3 has 18 amino acids. Per germline, CDR1 MDHEN and CDR2 SYDVKM. This CDR3 is CASSFSPGGGSVNTEAFF. In nucleotides, the CDR3 is TGTGCCAGCAGTTTTAGTCCTGGAGGGGGCTCAGTGAACACTGAAGCTTTCTTT. The full variable domain, its missing parts supplied by reference TRBV28 and TRBJ1-1, is DVKVTQSSRYLVKRTGEKVFLECVQDMDHENMFWYRQDPGLGLRLIYFSYDVKMKEKGDIPEGYSVSREKKERFSLILESASTNQTSMYLCASSFSPGGGSVNTEAFFGQGTRLTVV.

This rearrangement joins TRBV29-1 to TRBJ1-2; the match to TRBD1 covers 9 bases. CDR3 size: 12 residues. The J segment lost 5 bases and the V segment lost 5 bases, leaving 3 bases of the junction unmatched. The germline V gene encodes CDR1 SQVTM and CDR2 ANQGSEA. The CDR3 loop reads CSVWGTGYGYTF. CDR3 bases: TGCAGCGTTTGGGGGACAGGGTATGGCTACACCTTC.

The chain uses TRBV6-1 and TRBJ1-2, with D possibly being TRBD1 (6 bases). In germline, CDR1 is MNHNS, CDR2 SASEGT. Trimming left V 10 bases short and J 6 bases short, with 18 bases between. The length of the CDR3 is 13 residues. The CDR3 coding sequence is TGTGCCACCAATAACAGGGATCGGGATGGCTACACCTTC. Translation: CATNNRDRDGYTF.

CDR3 amino acids: CASSLGAASGTYEQYF. As DNA, the CDR3 is TGTGCCAGCAGCTTAGGAGCGGCTAGCGGTACCTACGAGCAGTACTTC. The chain has TRBV7-2 and TRBJ2-7; 7 nucleotides align to TRBD2. Unmatched junction bases numbered 8, after V lost 1 base and J lost 2 bases. Germline CDR1 and CDR2: SGHTA and FQGNSA. The CDR3 has 16 residues.

V gene TRBV5-4 combines with J gene TRBJ1-1; 9 bases are shared with TRBD1. Germline-derived CDR1 and CDR2 are SGHNT and YYREEE (reference sequence). Trimming took 3 bases from V and 4 from J; bases not matched to a gene: 4. The CDR3 runs to 14 residues. CDR3 region: CASSSPDRGTEAFF. The CDR3 region has the DNA TGTGCCAGCAGCTCCCCGGACAGGGGCACTGAAGCTTTCTTT.

The genes are TRBV5-1 and TRBJ1-1, with D tentatively TRBD1 (6 bases). V was trimmed by 5 bases and J by 5 bases, leaving 16 bases between them. CDR1 is SGHRS, CDR2 YFSETQ, per germline. This CDR3 has 14 residues. The CDR3 region has the DNA TGCGCCAGCAGGGAACAGGGAATCGATACTGAAGCTTTCTTT. Amino acids: CASREQGIDTEAFF.

This chain links TRBV19 with TRBJ1-1, with D hard to call. Germline CDR1 and CDR2: LNHDA and SQIVND (reference sequence). CDR3 length: 14 residues. Trimming removed 5 bases from V and 4 bases from J, with 14 bases in between. CDR3: CASSVTGSSTEAFF. DNA for the CDR3: TGTGCCAGTAGTGTGACGGGAAGTTCCACTGAAGCTTTCTTT.

CDR3 sequence (DNA): TGCGCCAGCAGCTTCCGGGATGAGCAGTTCTTC. It specifies CASSFRDEQFF. J is TRBJ2-1 and V is TRBV5-1; D not resolved. V was pared by 2 bases and J by 8 bases, with 5 bases between. Looked up from germline, CDR1 is SGHRS and CDR2 is YFSETQ. The CDR3 is 11 residues long.

This chain joins TRBV15 and TRBJ2-7, with 8 bases identical to TRBD1. This CDR3 has 15 amino acids. CDR1 LNHNV and CDR2 YYDKDF come from the germline V gene (reference sequence). The trim removed 5 bases at V and 6 bases at J, leaving 12 bases unmatched. CDR3: CATSPPGQGSSEQYF. The CDR3, as DNA: TGTGCCACCAGCCCGCCCGGACAGGGCAGCTCCGAGCAGTACTTC.

V usage is TRBV5-4 and J usage is TRBJ2-3; TRBD1 matches at 10 bases. The CDR3 is made up of 16 amino acids. CDR1 is SGHNT, CDR2 YYREEE, per germline (reference sequence). J was trimmed by 6 bases and V by 4 bases; bases with no gene match: 11. CDR3 region: CASSPNAGTGADTQYF. CDR3 DNA: TGTGCCAGCAGCCCGAACGCCGGGACAGGGGCCGATACGCAGTATTTT. Full variable domain (missing parts from reference TRBV5-4 and TRBJ2-3): ETGVTQSPTHLIKTRGQQVTLRCSSQSGHNTVSWYQQALGQGPQFIFQYYREEENGRGNFPPRFSGLQFPNYSSELNVNALELDDSALYLCASSPNAGTGADTQYFGPGTRLTVL.

The chain combines TRBV19 with TRBJ2-2; a possible D gene is TRBD1 (5 bases). The CDR3 is 14 residues long. CDR1 is LNHDA and CDR2 is SQIVND in the germline V gene (reference sequence). V shed 5 bases and J shed 3 bases, with 10 bases lying between them. CDR3: CASSGADYTGELFF. CDR3 sequence (DNA): TGTGCCAGTAGTGGGGCGGATTACACCGGGGAGCTGTTTTTT.

The chain joins TRBV18 to TRBJ2-7, with 7 bases lining up with TRBD1. The J segment lost 6 bases and the V segment lost 3 bases, leaving 8 bases of the junction unmatched. The V gene's germline CDR1 is KGHSH and CDR2 LQKENI. The CDR3 extends over 14 amino acids. This CDR3 reads CASSPGTEWLEQYF. CDR3 in DNA: TGTGCCAGCTCACCCGGGACAGAATGGCTCGAGCAGTACTTC.

The V and J genes are TRBV7-2 and TRBJ1-3; 8 bases agree with TRBD1. Per the germline V gene, CDR1 is SGHTA and CDR2 is FQGNSA. The CDR3 contains 16 residues. V lost 5 bases, J lost 7 bases, and 13 bases stayed unmatched. The CDR3 spells CASSQGGGQGINTIYF. The DNA of the CDR3 is TGTGCCAGCAGCCAGGGCGGAGGACAGGGCATCAACACCATATATTTT.

The chain uses TRBV19 and TRBJ1-2, with D unresolved. This CDR3 is built from 15 residues. The germline V and J ends were trimmed by 3 bases and 1 base, with 12 bases remaining between them. The germline CDR1 and CDR2 sequences are LNHDA and SQIVND (reference sequence). CDR3 sequence reads: CASSIRQHLNYGYTF. CDR3 DNA: TGTGCCAGTAGTATCAGGCAGCACCTTAACTATGGCTACACCTTC.

The chain combines TRBV6-5 with TRBJ2-7; 7 positions agree with TRBD1. CDR3 length: 13 amino acids. Germline assignment: CDR1 MNHEY and CDR2 SVGAGI. Trimming cost V 0 bases and J 6 bases; bases outside gene matches: 2. The CDR3 DNA follows: TGTGCCAGCAGTTACTCGACAGGGAGCGAGCAGTACTTC. Translation gives CASSYSTGSEQYF.

V and J are TRBV6-6 and TRBJ1-4; 9 bases fit TRBD1. Germline loops: CDR1 MNHNY, CDR2 SVGAGI (reference sequence). Trimming took 6 bases from V and 8 from J; bases not matched to a gene: 7. CDR3 length: 14 amino acids. Here the CDR3 DNA reads TGTGCCAGCAGCCCAGTTGGGACAGGGGAAAAACTGTTTTTT. The encoded protein is CASSPVGTGEKLFF.

CDR3 sequence: CASSPGGAGEKLFF. The CDR3 bases are TGTGCCAGCTCACCGGGGGGGGCCGGTGAAAAACTGTTTTTT. The chain is built from TRBV18 and TRBJ1-4; the D gene is possibly TRBD1 (6 bases). This CDR3 contains 14 residues. CDR1 is KGHSH, CDR2 LQKENI, per germline. Trimming took off 3 bases at V and 7 bases at J, with 12 bases between the two ends.

The chain carries TRBV4-3 and TRBJ1-3; no firm D call. The V end lost 2 bases, the J end lost 2 bases, and 16 bases lay between the germline ends. Germline CDR1 LGHNA, CDR2 YSLEER. This CDR3 is 17 amino acids long. This chain's CDR3 is CASSQTHQTAPGNTIYF. The CDR3 DNA follows: TGCGCCAGCAGCCAAACTCACCAAACAGCTCCTGGAAACACCATATATTTT.

V is TRBV9 and J is TRBJ2-7; 8 bases map to TRBD1. CDR3 length: 13 amino acids. J lost 7 bases, V lost 4 bases, and 7 bases had no gene match. Germline lookup yields CDR1 SGDLS and CDR2 YYNGEE. The CDR3 DNA follows: TGTGCCAGCAGCCTCCAGGGGGCGCGGGAGCAGTACTTC. It codes for CASSLQGAREQYF.

The chain has TRBV19 and TRBJ2-3; possible D gene TRBD2, 6 bases. V lost 3 bases and J lost 2, with 12 bases in between. The germline V gene has CDR1 LNHDA and CDR2 SQIVND (reference sequence). The CDR3 is made up of 15 amino acids. CDR3 nucleotides: TGTGCCAGTAGTATGTTAGCGGCCTCCACAGATACGCAGTATTTT. It translates to CASSMLAASTDTQYF.

The chain is built from TRBV7-8 and TRBJ2-3; 7 bases are a match to TRBD2. Germline V CDR1 and CDR2: SGHVS, FQNEAQ. The CDR3 contains 16 residues. Losses at the gene ends were 5 bases for V and 3 bases for J; bases not matched to a gene: 11. In DNA form, the CDR3 reads TGTGCCAGCAGCCCCGTGGCGGGAGCTTTGACAGATACGCAGTATTTT. Its protein is CASSPVAGALTDTQYF.

V gene TRBV7-6 combines with J gene TRBJ1-4; D not certain. The germline V gene encodes CDR1 SGHVS and CDR2 FNYEAQ. V was shortened by 6 bases and J by 5 bases, with 16 bases between the two germline ends. This CDR3 has 15 amino acids. CDR3 coding DNA: TGTGCCAGCAGTCCAGACACCTTTCGAAATGAAAAACTGTTTTTT. It is translated as CASSPDTFRNEKLFF.

This sequence joins TRBV7-3 and TRBJ2-3; a possible D gene is TRBD1 (5 bases). The CDR3 is 14 amino acids. Germline CDR1 and CDR2: SGHTA and FQGTGA. V lost 2 bases and J 5 bases, leaving 11 bases between the germline ends. The CDR3 coding sequence is TGTGCCAGCAGCTTACTGGGGCTAGGAGATACGCAGTATTTT. Encoded protein: CASSLLGLGDTQYF.